This record covers a single T cell receptor beta chain. The antigen is undetermined. The data originate from a study of cytomegalovirus exposure and HLA in healthy donors. Findings of the study overall: In a later analysis, V- and J-gene trimming of beta chains associated with a DCLRE1C missense variant, replicated independently.

This CDR3 has 14 residues. With V trimmed by 7 bases and J by 3 bases, 6 bases remained unmatched. Germline V gives CDR1 SNHLY, CDR2 FYNNEI. The PCR made use of 60 Vbeta and 13 Jbeta primers. Produced via immunoSEQ multiplex PCR; TCRdb's table is partial and in-frame only. In the table there are 150,000 to 200,000 clones, around 77% of which are singletons. Material: PBMCs. The receptor's source is a woman aged 25-40 years in good health and CMV-seronegative. This sequence joins TRBV2 and TRBJ1-2; 9 nucleotides match TRBD1. CDR3 nucleotide sequence: TGTGCCAGCATCAGGGACAGGGCCGACTATGGCTACACCTTC. Translated, it gives CASIRDRADYGYTF.